The clone carrying this T cell receptor (beta chain) was seen many times. Antigen unknown. The sample originates from a study of molecular identifiers for immune sequencing clone quantification. Overall study findings and caveats: Spiked TCR RNA from one Jurkat cell reportedly showed up when mixed among around 1 million naive cells. With a barcode shared among identical TCR molecules, highly expanded clone sizes could be underestimated.

CDR1 is SGHDN, CDR2 FVKESK, per germline. This CDR3 is built from 13 residues. V lost 4 bases and J 5 bases, leaving 8 bases between the germline ends. Methods described previously were used for bulk TCR libraries, and listed TCR primers were applied. From the PCR reads, TCRdb called clonotypes with MiXCR, one entry per CDR3 protein. The repertoire consists of about 510,000 distinct CDR3 sequences, with about 20% occurring once and the leading ten covering around 0.84%. The authors sorted naive CD8 T cells as CD8+CD4-CCR7+CD45RA+. The V call is TRBV14, the J call TRBJ2-2; D is uncertain. This TCR was sampled from a human donor in good health. Some libraries in this study had Jurkat cell RNA spiked in. The sample taken for sequencing was naive CD8+ T cells from blood, with Jurkat cell RNA spiked in. Noted subset: FACS-sorted CD8+CD4-CCR7+CD45RA+ naive T cells. DNA for the CDR3: TGTGCCAGCAGCCCAGACGTTACCGGGGAGCTGTTTTTT. This translates into CASSPDVTGELFF.